This TCR beta chain was found in a study of T cell clonotyping in hematopoietic cell transplantation (dated by TCRdb to the early 2020s). Some background on the complete study: The study collected 135 blood samples from 35 to 40 consecutive transplant recipients and their related donors. Patient recruitment ran from late 2015 to early 2017, and follow-up continued until late 2020 or death.

Beyond this particular receptor, the publication reports: After transplant, TCR diversity in recipients dropped, and pathologically expanded clonotypes increased progressively from day 30 to day 180. Broader posttransplant TCR repertoire diversity was predicted by donor and pretransplant recipient Inverse Simpson Index values. The sample size was limited, and CD4 and CD8 repertoire contributions could not be separated because cells were not sorted. Only a small fraction of recipient repertoires overlapped donor repertoires, with over 97% appearing de novo at the given depth.

The immunoSEQ assay, a bias-controlled multiplex PCR with V- and J-specific primers, was used to amplify TCR beta CDR3 regions from genomic DNA. A second PCR step added a proprietary barcode and Illumina adapter sequences to the CDR3 amplicons. An Illumina MiSeq instrument was used for sequencing of the CDR3 libraries. As for the original processing: Export and quality control were handled in immunoSEQ Analyzer 3.0, while downstream analyses relied on R Bioconductor and Immunarch. Repertoire metrics were calculated using only productive rearrangements within the normalized downsampled data set. In the normalized cohort, a clonotype counted as pathologically expanded if the clonotype was larger than 5 templates. The Inverse Simpson Index was used to measure repertoire diversity. CMV-specificity analyses were carried out on the non-normalized data set to capture all clonotypes. In its TCRdb copy, this immuneACCESS table keeps in-frame sequences only and misses some clones. Where compared with another copy, unresolved V genes explain less than half of these, and the others have no known cause. The V and J calls and clone size come from that table; D and trimming were worked out from the DNA. The table for this sample lists 7,000 to 8,500 clones; about 91% of them were counted only once. The ten most abundant clones make up approximately 8% of the sample.

Read against the paper, the sample's time point label means: 100 days after allo-HCT. Blood samples were obtained from recipients approximately 28 days before transplant and at days 30, 100 and 180 after transplant. Nuclei Lysis Solution was used to extract genomic DNA from fresh or cryopreserved unfractionated peripheral blood mononuclear cells. About this clone: It lacks a known antigen. No much larger clone is present one base from it, and per-base qualities are unavailable.

Looking up the germline V gene yields CDR1 SGHVS and CDR2 FQNEAQ. Trimming takes 2 bases off V and 1 base off J; junction bases not matched to a gene: 2. Its CDR3 holds 16 amino acids, cysteine through phenylalanine. Just the 48-base CDR3 DNA is kept, in frame starting at base 1. The sequence joins TRBV7-8 to TRBJ2-2; 9 central nucleotides agree with TRBD1. This TCR derives from a male patient younger than 35 who had an allogeneic stem cell transplant from a related donor, so the T cells may come from the graft donor. Some clones in this sample may be carry-over from other donors' samples. Sequenced here: PBMCs, sampled 100 days after allogeneic stem cell transplant. The nucleotide sequence is TGTGCCAGCAGCTTACGGACAGGGGTGAACACCGGGGAGCTGTTTTTT. It is translated as CASSLRTGVNTGELFF.